This T cell receptor beta chain is from a study of blood T cells in healthy people across ages. Study-wide results and limits: Diversity figures derived from one million T cells were judged to underestimate the true value.

Together with a sample-barcoded 5' primer, a J-beta primer mix was included in a second PCR lasting 7 to 11 cycles. Template switching added a 12-random-nucleotide identifier to every cDNA molecule. In TCRdb, the 5' RACE reads were re-called with MiXCR into one record per CDR3 protein. Seen here are around 1.5 million distinct CDR3 sequences, roughly 30% observed once, and the top ten hold around 11%. This clonotype was recorded a few times. Its antigen remains unknown. The sequencing sample was made of blood. The sequence was collected from a woman in her 30s in good health.

The CDR3 is CASSDFGTAEGRNQPQHF. For the CDR3, the DNA is TGTGCCAGCAGCGATTTCGGGACAGCGGAGGGGCGCAATCAGCCCCAGCATTTT. The chain couples TRBV2 to TRBJ1-5, with 7 bases lining up with TRBD1. Germline values: CDR1 SNHLY, CDR2 FYNNEI. Trimming cost V 6 bases and J 2 bases; bases outside gene matches: 16. The CDR3 runs 18 residues.